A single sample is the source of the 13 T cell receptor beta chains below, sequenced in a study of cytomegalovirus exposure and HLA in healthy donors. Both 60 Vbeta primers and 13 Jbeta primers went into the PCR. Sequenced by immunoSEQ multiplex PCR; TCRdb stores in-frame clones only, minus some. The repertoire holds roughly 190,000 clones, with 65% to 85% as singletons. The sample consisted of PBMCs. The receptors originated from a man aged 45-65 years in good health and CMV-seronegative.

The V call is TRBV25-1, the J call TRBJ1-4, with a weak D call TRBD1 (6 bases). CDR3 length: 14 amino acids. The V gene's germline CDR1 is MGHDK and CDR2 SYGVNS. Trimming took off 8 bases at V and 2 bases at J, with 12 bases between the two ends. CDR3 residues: CASEGTTTNEKLFF. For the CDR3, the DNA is TGTGCCAGCGAGGGGACAACGACTAATGAAAAACTGTTTTTT.

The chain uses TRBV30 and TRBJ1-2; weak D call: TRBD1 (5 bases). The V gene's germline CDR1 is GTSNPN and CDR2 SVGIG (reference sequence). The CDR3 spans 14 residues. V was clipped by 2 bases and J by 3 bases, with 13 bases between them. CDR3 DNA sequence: TGTGCCTGGAGTCTATTCGGGGGGGACTATGGCTACACCTTC. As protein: CAWSLFGGDYGYTF.

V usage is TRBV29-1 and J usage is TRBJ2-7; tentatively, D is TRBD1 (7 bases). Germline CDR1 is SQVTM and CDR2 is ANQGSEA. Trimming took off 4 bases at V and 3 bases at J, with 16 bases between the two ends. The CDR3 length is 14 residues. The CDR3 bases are TGCAGCGTTGGTCTGGCAGGGGGACTCTACGAGCAGTACTTC. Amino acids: CSVGLAGGLYEQYF.

The CDR3 DNA follows: TGTGCCAGCAGCTCACGATACCAATTTTTGGCACCAGATACGCAGTATTTT. This encodes CASSSRYQFLAPDTQYF. The chain links TRBV7-2 to TRBJ2-3, with D unresolved. The CDR3 length is 17 residues. V was trimmed by 4 bases and J by 4 bases, leaving 21 bases between them. From germline, CDR1 is SGHTA and CDR2 FQGNSA.

CDR3 loop: CASSEGGGGLGQPQHF. Here the CDR3 DNA reads TGTGCCAGCAGTGAAGGCGGGGGGGGGCTCGGGCAGCCCCAGCATTTT. The V and J genes are TRBV2 and TRBJ1-5; D may be TRBD1 (6 bases). There are 16 residues in the CDR3. V was shortened by 1 base and J by 7 bases, with 17 bases between the two germline ends. The germline V gene encodes CDR1 SNHLY and CDR2 FYNNEI.

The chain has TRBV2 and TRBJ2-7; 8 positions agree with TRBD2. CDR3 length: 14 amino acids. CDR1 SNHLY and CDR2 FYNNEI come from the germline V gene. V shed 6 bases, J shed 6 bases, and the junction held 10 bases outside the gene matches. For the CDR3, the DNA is TGTGCCAGCAGGACCGGGACTAGGGTTCGCGAGCAGTACTTC. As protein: CASRTGTRVREQYF.

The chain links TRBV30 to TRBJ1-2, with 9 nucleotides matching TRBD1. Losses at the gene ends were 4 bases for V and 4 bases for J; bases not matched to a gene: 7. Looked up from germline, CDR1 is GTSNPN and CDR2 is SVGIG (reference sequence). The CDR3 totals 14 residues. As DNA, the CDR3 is TGTGCCTGGACCCCGGGACAGGGAGCCTATGGCTACACCTTC. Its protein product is CAWTPGQGAYGYTF.

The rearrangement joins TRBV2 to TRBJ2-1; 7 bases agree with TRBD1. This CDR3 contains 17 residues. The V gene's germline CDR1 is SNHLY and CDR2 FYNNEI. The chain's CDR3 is CVKFADRQGPMHNEQFF. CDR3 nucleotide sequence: TGTGTAAAGTTTGCTGACAGACAGGGACCTATGCACAATGAGCAGTTCTTC. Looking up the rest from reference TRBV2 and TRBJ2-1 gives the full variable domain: EPEVTQTPSHQVTQMGQEVILRCVPISNHLYFYWYRQILGQKVEFLVSFYNNEISEKSEIFDDQFSVERPDGSNFTLKIRSTKLEDSAMYFCVKFADRQGPMHNEQFFGPGTRLTVL.

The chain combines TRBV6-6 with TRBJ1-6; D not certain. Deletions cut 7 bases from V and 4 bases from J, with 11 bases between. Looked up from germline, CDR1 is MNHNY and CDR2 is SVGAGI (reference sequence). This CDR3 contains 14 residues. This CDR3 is CASIMFLYNSPLHF. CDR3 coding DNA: TGTGCCAGCATCATGTTCCTATATAATTCACCCCTCCACTTT.

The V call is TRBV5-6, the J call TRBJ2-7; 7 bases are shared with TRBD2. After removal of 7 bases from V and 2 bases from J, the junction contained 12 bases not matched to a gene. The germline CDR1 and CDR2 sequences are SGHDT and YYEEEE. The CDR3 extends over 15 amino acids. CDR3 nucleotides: TGTGCCAGCCTCGGCCTAAGCGGGGCGACCTACGAGCAGTACTTC. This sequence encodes CASLGLSGATYEQYF.

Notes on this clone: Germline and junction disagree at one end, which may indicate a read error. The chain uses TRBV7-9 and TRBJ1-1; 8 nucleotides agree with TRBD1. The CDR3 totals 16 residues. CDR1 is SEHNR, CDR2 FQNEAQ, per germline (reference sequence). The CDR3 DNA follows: TGTTCCAGCAGCAGTACCGGCGGGACAGGGAACACTGAAGCTTTCTTT. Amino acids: CSSSSTGGTGNTEAFF. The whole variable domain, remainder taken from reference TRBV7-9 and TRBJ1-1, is DTGVSQNPRHKITKRGQNVTFRCDPISEHNRLYWYRQTLGQGPEFLTYFQNEAQLEKSRLLSDRFSAERPKGSFSTLEIQRTEQGDSAMYLCSSSSTGGTGNTEAFFGQGTRLTVV.

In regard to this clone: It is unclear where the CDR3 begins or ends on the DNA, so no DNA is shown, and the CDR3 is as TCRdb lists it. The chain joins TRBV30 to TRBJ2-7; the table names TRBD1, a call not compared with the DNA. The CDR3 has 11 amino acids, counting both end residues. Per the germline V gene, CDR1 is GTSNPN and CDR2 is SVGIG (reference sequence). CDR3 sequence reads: CAWSVGRGTYF.

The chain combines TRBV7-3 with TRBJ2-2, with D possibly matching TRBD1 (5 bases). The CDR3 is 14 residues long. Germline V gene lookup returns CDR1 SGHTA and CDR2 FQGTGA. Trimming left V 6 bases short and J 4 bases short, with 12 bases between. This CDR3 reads CASSWTQGTGELFF. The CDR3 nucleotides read TGTGCCAGCAGTTGGACCCAGGGCACCGGGGAGCTGTTTTTT.